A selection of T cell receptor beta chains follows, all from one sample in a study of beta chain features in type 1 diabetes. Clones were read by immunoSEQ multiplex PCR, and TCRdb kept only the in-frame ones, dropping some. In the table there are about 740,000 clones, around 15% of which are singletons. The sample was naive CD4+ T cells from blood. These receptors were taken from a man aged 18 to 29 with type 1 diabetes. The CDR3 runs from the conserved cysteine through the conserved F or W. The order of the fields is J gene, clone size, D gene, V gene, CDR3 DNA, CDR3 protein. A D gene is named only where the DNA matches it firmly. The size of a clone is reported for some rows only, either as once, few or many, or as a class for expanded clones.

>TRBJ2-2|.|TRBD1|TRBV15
TGTGCCACCAGCAGAGATCTGTTGGGACAGGGAACCGGGGAGCTGTTTTTT
CATSRDLLGQGTGELFF
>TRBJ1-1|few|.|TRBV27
TGTGCCAGCGGATCGACAGTTGAAGCTTTCTTT
CASGSTVEAFF
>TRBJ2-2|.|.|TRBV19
TGTGCCAGTAGTAATGCAGCGGTGACAGCGAACACCGGGGAGCTGTTTTTT
CASSNAAVTANTGELFF
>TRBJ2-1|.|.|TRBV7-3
TGTGCCAGCAGCCAAGACCAGGGACCCTACAATGAGCAGTTCTTC
CASSQDQGPYNEQFF
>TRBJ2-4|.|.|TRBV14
TGTGCCAGCAGCCAACCGGACTGGAAAAACATTCAGTACTTC
CASSQPDWKNIQYF
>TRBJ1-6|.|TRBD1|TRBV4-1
TGCGCCAGCAGCCAAGATCAGGGACAGGGAAATTCACCCCTCCACTTT
CASSQDQGQGNSPLHF
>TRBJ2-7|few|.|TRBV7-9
TGTGCCAGCAGCACCGTTTACGAGCAGTACTTC
CASSTVYEQYF
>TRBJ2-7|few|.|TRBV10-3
TGTGCCATCAGTGAGGGATTGGTTCTCCAGTACTTC
CAISEGLVLQYF
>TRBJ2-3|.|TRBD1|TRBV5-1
TGCGCCAGCAGCAGATCGGGACAGGGGAGGTCCACAGATACGCAGTATTTT
CASSRSGQGRSTDTQYF
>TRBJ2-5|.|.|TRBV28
TGTGCCAGCAGCTTAAGACTGACAACCCAGTACTTC
CASSLRLTTQYF
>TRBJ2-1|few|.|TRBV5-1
TGCGCCAGCAGCTTGGTTCCAGAGAGGGCCAATGAGCAGTTCTTC
CASSLVPERANEQFF
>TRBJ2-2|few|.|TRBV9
TGTGCCAGCACCTCGGGTCCCCCCGGGAACACCGGGGAGCTGTTTTTT
CASTSGPPGNTGELFF
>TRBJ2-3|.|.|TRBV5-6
TGTGCCAGCAGCTTGGACTGGAGTAGCACAGATACGCAGTATTTT
CASSLDWSSTDTQYF
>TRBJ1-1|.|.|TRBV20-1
TGCAGTGCTAGGGGTAATGAAGCTTTCTTT
CSARGNEAFF
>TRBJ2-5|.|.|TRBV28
TGTGCCAGCAGTTCCATGGGGGAGACCCAGTACTTC
CASSSMGETQYF